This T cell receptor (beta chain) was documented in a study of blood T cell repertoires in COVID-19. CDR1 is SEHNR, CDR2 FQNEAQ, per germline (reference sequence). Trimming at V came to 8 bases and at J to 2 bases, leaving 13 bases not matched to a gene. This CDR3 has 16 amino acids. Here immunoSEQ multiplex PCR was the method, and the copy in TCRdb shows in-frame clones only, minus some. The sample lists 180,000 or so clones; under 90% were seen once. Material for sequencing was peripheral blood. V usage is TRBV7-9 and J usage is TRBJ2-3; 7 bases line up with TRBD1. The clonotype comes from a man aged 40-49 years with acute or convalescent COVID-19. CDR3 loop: CASASGNRGATDTQYF. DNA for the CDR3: TGTGCCAGCGCGTCGGGCAACAGGGGTGCCACAGATACGCAGTATTTT.